This T cell receptor beta chain was found in a study of T cell repertoires in cytomegalovirus infection. In the study overall: Researchers turned to recently identified HLA-C-restricted CMV epitopes as well as well-studied HLA-B-restricted ones. Signatures in public TCR beta sequences pointed to both CMV infection and matching HLA type.

Each CDR3 protein is one row after TCRdb ran MiXCR on the reads. The sample lists about 770,000 distinct CDR3 sequences, roughly 29% occurring once. Whole-study results and caveats: Carriers of CMV plus the relevant HLA were identified by cumulative public TCR beta family frequency. CMV-specific TCR beta clonotypes restricted by HLA-C dominated the ex vivo response.

With respect to this clonotype: Its antigen is unidentified.

The V gene lost 6 bases and the J gene lost 7 bases, with 16 bases spanning the gap. Germline lookup yields CDR1 PRHDT and CDR2 FYEKMQ (reference sequence). CDR3 length: 14 amino acids. The J gene is TRBJ2-1, the V gene TRBV13; D may be TRBD2 (6 bases). Sequenced here: cultured CD8+ T cells from PBMCs, sampled from culture after CMV antigen stimulation. The sequence was collected from a human donor in good health (CMV status not recorded). Some clones in this sample may be carry-over from other donors' samples. CDR3 sequence: CASRTGGIGNEQFF. The CDR3, as DNA: TGTGCCAGCAGGACCGGGGGAATTGGGAATGAGCAGTTCTTC.